This paragraph reports one T cell receptor (beta chain). The antigen is unknown. This CDR3 has 16 residues. The germline CDR1 and CDR2 sequences are SGDLS and YYNGEE. Trimming removed 0 bases from V and 2 bases from J, with 12 bases in between. This entry comes from a study of cytotoxic CD8 clonotypes in ibrutinib-treated CLL. Study as a whole: Response samples came after a median approximately twelve months of treatment, range 6 to 36. Regarding the study as a whole: Before falling back toward baseline at progression, clonality had risen at the time of ibrutinib response.

Method: immunoSEQ multiplex PCR; TCRdb's copy keeps in-frame clones and lacks some. The sample consists of about 68,000 clones, around nine tenths of them appearing once. The sequenced sample was PBMCs, obtained after 12 months of ibrutinib treatment. The chain employs TRBV9 and TRBJ1-5; TRBD1 might be the D (6 bases). The receptor comes from a human donor with chronic lymphocytic leukemia. This chain's CDR3 is CASSVAGRGGNQPQHF. CDR3 DNA: TGTGCCAGCAGCGTAGCGGGCAGGGGAGGCAATCAGCCCCAGCATTTT.